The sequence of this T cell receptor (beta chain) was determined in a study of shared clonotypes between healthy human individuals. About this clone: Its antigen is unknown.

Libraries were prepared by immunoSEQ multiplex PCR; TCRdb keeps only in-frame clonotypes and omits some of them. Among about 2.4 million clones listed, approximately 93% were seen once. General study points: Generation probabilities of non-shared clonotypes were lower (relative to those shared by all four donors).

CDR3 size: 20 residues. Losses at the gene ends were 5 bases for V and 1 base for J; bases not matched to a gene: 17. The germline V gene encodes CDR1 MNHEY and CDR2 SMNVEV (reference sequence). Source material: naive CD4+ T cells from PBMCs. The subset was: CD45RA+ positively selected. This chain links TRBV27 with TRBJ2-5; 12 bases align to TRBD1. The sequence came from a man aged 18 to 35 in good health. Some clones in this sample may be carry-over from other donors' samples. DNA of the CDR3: TGTGCCAGCAGTCCTTCATTGGGACAGGGGGCCCTCCCCCGCCAAGAGACCCAGTACTTC. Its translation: CASSPSLGQGALPRQETQYF.